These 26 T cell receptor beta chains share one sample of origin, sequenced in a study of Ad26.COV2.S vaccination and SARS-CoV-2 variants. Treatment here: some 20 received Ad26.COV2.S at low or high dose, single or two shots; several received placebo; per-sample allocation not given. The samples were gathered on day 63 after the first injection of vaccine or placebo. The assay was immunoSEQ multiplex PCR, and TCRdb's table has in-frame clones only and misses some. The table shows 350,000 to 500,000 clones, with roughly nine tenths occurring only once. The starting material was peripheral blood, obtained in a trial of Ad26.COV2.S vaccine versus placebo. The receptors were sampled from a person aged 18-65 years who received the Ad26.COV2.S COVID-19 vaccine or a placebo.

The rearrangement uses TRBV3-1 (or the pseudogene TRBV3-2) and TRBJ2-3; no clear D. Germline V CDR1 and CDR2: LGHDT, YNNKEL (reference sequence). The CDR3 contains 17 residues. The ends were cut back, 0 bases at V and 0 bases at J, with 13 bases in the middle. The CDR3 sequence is CASSQDFSAQSTDTQYF. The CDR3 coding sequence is TGTGCCAGCAGCCAAGATTTCTCCGCTCAGAGCACAGATACGCAGTATTTT.

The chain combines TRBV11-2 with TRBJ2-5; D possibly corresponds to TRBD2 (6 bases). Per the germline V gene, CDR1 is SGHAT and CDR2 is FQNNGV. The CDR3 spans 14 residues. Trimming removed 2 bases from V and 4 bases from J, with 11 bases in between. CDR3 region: CASSLKPGGETQYF. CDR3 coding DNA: TGTGCCAGCAGCTTAAAGCCCGGGGGAGAGACCCAGTACTTC. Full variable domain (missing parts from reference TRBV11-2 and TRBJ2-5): EAGVAQSPRYKIIEKRQSVAFWCNPISGHATLYWYQQILGQGPKLLIQFQNNGVVDDSQLPKDRFSAERLKGVDSTLKIQPAKLEDSAVYLCASSLKPGGETQYFGPGTRLLVL.

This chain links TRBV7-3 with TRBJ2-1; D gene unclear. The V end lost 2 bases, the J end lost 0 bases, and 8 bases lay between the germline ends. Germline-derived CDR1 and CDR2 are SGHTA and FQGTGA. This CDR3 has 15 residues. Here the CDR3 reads CASSLDVSSYNEQFF. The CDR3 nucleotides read TGTGCCAGCAGCTTAGACGTGAGCTCCTACAATGAGCAGTTCTTC.

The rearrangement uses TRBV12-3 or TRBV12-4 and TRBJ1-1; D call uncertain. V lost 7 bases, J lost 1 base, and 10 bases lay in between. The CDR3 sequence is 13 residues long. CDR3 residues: CASTPRANTEAFF. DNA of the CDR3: TGTGCCAGCACCCCCCGGGCGAACACTGAAGCTTTCTTT.

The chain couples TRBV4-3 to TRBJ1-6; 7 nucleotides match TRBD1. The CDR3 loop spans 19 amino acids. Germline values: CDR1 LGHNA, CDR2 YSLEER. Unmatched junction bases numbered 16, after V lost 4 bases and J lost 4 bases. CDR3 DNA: TGCGCCAGCAGCCCATCGGACGTAGGAGGGGGCGCGTATAATTCACCCCTCCACTTT. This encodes CASSPSDVGGGAYNSPLHF.

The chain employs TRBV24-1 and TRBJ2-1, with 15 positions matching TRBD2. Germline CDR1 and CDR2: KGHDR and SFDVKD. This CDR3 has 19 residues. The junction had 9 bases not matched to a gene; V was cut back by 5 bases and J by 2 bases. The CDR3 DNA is TGTGCCACCAGTGCTCTGGGACTAGCGGGAGGAGGAGCCTACAATGAGCAGTTCTTC. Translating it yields CATSALGLAGGGAYNEQFF.

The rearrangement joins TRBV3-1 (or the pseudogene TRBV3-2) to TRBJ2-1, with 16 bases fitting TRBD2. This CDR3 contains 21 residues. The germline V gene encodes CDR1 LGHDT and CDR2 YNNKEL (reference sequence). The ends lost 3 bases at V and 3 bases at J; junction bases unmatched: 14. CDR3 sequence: CASSHLPGLAGGGHYYNEQFF. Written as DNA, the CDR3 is TGTGCCAGCAGCCACCTGCCGGGACTAGCGGGAGGGGGCCATTACTACAATGAGCAGTTCTTC.

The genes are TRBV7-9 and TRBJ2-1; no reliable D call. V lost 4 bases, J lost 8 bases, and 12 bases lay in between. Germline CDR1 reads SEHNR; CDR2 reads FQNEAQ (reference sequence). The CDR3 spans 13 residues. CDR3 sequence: CASSSDELDEQFF. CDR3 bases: TGTGCCAGCAGCTCCGACGAGCTCGATGAGCAGTTCTTC. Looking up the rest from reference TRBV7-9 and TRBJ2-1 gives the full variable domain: DTGVSQNPRHKITKRGQNVTFRCDPISEHNRLYWYRQTLGQGPEFLTYFQNEAQLEKSRLLSDRFSAERPKGSFSTLEIQRTEQGDSAMYLCASSSDELDEQFFGPGTRLTVL.

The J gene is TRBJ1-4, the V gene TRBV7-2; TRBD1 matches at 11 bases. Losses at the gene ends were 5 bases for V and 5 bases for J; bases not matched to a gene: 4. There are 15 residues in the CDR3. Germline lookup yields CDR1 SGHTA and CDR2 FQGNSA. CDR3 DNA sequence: TGTGCCAGCAGCACAAGGACAGGGGGCAATGAAAAACTGTTTTTT. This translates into CASSTRTGGNEKLFF. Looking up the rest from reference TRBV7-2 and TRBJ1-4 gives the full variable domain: GAGVSQSPSNKVTEKGKDVELRCDPISGHTALYWYRQSLGQGLEFLIYFQGNSAPDKSGLPSDRFSAERTGGSVSTLTIQRTQQEDSAVYLCASSTRTGGNEKLFFGSGTQLSVL.

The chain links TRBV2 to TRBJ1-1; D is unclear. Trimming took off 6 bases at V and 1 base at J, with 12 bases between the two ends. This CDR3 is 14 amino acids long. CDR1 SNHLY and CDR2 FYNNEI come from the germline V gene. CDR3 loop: CASRIGQTNTEAFF. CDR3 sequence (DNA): TGTGCCAGCAGGATCGGGCAGACGAACACTGAAGCTTTCTTT.

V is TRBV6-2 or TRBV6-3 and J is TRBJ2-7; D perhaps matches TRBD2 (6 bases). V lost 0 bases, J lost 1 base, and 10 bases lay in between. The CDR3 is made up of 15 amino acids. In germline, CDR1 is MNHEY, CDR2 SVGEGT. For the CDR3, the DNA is TGTGCCAGCAGTTACTCAAGGGACTTTTCCTACGAGCAGTACGTC. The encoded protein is CASSYSRDFSYEQYV.

CDR3 in amino acids: CSGGTLNTEAFF. The CDR3 nucleotides are TGCAGCGGGGGGACATTGAACACTGAAGCTTTCTTT. The chain carries TRBV29-1 and TRBJ1-1, with D possibly TRBD1 on 6 matching bases. This CDR3 has 12 residues. CDR1 is SQVTM, CDR2 ANQGSEA, per germline. V gave up 7 bases and J gave up 0 bases, with 9 bases separating them.

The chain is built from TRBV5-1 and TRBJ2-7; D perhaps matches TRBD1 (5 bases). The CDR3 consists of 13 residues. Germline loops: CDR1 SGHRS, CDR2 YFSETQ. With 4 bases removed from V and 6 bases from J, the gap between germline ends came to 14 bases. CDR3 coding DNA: TGCGCCAGCAGCCCGGACAACTCGGCCGAGCAGTACTTC. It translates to CASSPDNSAEQYF.

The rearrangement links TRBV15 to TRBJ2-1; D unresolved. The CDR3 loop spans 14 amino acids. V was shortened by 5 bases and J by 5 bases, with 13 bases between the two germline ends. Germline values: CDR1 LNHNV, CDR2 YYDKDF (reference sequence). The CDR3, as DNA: TGTGCCACCAGCCGGGCCAGTGAGAACAATGAGCAGTTCTTC. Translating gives CATSRASENNEQFF.

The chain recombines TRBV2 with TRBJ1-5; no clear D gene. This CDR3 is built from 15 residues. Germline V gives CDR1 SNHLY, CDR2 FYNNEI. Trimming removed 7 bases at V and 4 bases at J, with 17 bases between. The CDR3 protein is CASTYTRLGNQPQHF. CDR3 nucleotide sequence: TGTGCCAGCACGTATACTAGACTGGGGAATCAGCCCCAGCATTTT.

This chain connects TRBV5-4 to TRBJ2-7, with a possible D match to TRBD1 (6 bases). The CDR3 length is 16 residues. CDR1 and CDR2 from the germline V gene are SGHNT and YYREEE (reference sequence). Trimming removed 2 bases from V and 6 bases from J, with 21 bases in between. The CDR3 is CASSLSPDRDRVEQYF. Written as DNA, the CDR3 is TGTGCCAGCAGCTTATCCCCGGACAGAGATCGGGTCGAGCAGTACTTC.

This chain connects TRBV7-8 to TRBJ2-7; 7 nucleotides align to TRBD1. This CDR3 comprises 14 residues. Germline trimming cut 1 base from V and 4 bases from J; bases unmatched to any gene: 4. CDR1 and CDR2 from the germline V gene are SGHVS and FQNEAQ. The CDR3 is CASSLDPGQYEQYF. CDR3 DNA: TGTGCCAGCAGCTTAGACCCGGGACAGTACGAGCAGTACTTC.

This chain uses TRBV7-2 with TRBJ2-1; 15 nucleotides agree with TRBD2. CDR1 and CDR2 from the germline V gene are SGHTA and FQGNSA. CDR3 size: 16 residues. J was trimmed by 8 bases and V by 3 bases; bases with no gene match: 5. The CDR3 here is CASSFVGTSGRHEQFF. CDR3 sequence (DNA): TGTGCCAGCAGCTTTGTTGGGACTAGCGGGAGGCATGAGCAGTTCTTC. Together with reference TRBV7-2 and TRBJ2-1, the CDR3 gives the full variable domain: GAGVSQSPSNKVTEKGKDVELRCDPISGHTALYWYRQSLGQGLEFLIYFQGNSAPDKSGLPSDRFSAERTGGSVSTLTIQRTQQEDSAVYLCASSFVGTSGRHEQFFGPGTRLTVL.

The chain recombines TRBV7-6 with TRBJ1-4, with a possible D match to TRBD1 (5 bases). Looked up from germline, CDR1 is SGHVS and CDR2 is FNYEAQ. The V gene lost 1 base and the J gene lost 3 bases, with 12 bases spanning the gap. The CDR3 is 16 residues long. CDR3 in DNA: TGTGCCAGCAGCTTAGGGGCCGGGGCGGCTAATGAAAAACTGTTTTTT. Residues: CASSLGAGAANEKLFF.

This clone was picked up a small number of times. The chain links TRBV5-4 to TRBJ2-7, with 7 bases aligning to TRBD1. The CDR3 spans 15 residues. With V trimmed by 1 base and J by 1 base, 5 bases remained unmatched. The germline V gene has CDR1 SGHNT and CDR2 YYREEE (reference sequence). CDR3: CASSLKTGQSYEQYF. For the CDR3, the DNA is TGTGCCAGCAGCTTGAAGACAGGGCAATCCTACGAGCAGTACTTC.

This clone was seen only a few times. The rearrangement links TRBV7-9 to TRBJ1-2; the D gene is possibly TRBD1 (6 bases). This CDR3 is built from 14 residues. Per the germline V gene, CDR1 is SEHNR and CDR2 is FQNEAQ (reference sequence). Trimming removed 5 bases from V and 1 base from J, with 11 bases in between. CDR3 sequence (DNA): TGTGCCAGCAGCCCCAAGGGACATAACTATGGCTACACCTTC. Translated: CASSPKGHNYGYTF.

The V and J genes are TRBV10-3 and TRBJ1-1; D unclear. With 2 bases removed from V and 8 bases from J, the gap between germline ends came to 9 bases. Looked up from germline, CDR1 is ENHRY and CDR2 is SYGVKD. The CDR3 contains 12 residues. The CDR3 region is CAISEHSSEAFF. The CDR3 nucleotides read TGTGCCATCAGTGAGCACAGTTCGGAAGCTTTCTTT.

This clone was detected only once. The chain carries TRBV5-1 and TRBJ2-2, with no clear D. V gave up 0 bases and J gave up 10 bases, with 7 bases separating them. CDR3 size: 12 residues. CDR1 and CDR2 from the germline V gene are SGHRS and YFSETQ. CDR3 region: CASSLAPQELFF. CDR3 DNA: TGCGCCAGCAGCTTGGCACCGCAGGAGCTGTTTTTT.

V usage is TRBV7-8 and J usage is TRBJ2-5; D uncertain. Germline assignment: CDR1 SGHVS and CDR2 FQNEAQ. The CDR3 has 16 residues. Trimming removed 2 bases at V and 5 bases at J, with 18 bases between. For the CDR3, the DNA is TGTGCCAGCAGCTTAACTCGCCTCCGAAGGCGGGAGACCCAGTACTTC. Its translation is CASSLTRLRRRETQYF.

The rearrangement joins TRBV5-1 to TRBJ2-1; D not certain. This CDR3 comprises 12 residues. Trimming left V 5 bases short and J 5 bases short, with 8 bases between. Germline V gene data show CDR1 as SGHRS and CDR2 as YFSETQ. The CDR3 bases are TGCGCCAGCAGTTCAATCCACAATGAGCAGTTCTTC. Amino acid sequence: CASSSIHNEQFF.

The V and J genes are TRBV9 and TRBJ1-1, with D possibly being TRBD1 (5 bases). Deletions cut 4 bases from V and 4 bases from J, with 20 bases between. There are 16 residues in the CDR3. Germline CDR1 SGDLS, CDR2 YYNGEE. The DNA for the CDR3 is TGTGCCAGCAGCCCACAGGATCAAAGGGACCCCACTGAAGCTTTCTTT. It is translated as CASSPQDQRDPTEAFF.